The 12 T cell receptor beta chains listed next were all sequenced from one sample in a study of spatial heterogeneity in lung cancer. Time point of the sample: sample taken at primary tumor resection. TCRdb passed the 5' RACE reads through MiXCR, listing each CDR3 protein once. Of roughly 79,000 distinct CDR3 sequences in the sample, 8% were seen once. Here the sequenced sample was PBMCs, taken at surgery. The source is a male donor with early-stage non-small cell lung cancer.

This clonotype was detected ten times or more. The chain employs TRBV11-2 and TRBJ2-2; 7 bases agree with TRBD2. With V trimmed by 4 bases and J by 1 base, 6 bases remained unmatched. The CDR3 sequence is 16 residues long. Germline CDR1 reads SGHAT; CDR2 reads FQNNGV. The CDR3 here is CASSSPLAVNTGELFF. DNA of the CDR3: TGTGCCAGCAGCTCACCTCTAGCGGTGAACACCGGGGAGCTGTTTTTT.

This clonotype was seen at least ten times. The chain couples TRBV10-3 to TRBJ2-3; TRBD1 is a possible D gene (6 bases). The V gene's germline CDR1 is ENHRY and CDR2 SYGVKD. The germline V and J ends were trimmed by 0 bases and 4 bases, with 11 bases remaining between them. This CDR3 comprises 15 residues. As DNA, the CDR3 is TGTGCCATCAGTGAGTCAGGGACACCCTCAGATACGCAGTATTTT. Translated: CAISESGTPSDTQYF.

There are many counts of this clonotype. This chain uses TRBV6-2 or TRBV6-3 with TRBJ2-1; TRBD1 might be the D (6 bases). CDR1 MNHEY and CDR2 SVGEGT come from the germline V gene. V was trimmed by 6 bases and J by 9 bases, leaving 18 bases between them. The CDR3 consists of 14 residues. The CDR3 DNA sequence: TGTGCCAGCAGCCCCCGGACAGCGACGAGTGAGCAGTTCTTC. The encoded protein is CASSPRTATSEQFF.

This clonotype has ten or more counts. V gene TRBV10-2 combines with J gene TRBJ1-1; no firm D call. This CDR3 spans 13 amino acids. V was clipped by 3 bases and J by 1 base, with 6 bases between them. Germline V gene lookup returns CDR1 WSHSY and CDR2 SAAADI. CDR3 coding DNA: TGCGCCAGCAGTGACCCGGGGAACACTGAAGCTTTCTTT. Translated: CASSDPGNTEAFF.

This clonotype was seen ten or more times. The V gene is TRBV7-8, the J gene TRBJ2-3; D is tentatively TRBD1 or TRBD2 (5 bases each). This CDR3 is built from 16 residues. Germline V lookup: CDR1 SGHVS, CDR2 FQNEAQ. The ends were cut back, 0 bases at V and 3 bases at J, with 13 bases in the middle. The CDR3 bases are TGTGCCAGCAGCTTAGCCCCGGGGCTACTAACAGATACGCAGTATTTT. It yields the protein CASSLAPGLLTDTQYF.

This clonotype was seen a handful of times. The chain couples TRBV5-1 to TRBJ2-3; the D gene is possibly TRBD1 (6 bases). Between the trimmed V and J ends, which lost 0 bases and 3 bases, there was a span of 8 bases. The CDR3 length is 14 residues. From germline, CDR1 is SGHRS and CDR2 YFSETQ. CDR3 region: CASSLATGTDTQYF. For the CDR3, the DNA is TGCGCCAGCAGCTTGGCTACAGGGACAGATACGCAGTATTTT.

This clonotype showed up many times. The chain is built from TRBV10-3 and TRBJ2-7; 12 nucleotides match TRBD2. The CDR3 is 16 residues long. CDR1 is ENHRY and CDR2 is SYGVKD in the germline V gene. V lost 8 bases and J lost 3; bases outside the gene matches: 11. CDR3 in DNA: TGTGCCATCCGTTCGGATAGGACTAGCGGGATCTACGAGCAGTACTTC. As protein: CAIRSDRTSGIYEQYF.

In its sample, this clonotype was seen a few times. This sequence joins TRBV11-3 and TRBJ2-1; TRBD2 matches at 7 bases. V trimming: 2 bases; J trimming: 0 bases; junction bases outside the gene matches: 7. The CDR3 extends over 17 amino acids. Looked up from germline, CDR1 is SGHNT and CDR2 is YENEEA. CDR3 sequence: CASSLSLADSSYNEQFF. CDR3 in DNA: TGTGCCAGCAGCTTAAGTCTAGCGGATAGCTCCTACAATGAGCAGTTCTTC.

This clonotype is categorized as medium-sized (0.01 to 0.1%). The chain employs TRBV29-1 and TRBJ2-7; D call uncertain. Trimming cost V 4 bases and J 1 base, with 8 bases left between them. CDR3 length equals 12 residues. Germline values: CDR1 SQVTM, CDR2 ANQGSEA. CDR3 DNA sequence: TGCAGCGTTGGTCTGAAGTCCTACGAGCAGTACTTC. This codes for CSVGLKSYEQYF.

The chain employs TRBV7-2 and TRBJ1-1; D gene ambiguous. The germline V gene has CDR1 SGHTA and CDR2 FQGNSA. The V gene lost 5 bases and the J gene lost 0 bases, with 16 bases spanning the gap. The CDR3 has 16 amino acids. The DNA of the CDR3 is TGTGCCAGCAGCCCCGGGCGGCTCCCTCTGAACACTGAAGCTTTCTTT. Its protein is CASSPGRLPLNTEAFF.

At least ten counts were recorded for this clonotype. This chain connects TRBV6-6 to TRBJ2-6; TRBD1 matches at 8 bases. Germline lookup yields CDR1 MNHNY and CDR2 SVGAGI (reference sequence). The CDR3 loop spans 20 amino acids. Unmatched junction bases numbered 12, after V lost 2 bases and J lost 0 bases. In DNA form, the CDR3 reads TGTGCCAGCAGTTACACTGGGACAGGATTTCTCAGCTCTGGGGCCAACGTCCTGACTTTC. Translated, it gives CASSYTGTGFLSSGANVLTF.

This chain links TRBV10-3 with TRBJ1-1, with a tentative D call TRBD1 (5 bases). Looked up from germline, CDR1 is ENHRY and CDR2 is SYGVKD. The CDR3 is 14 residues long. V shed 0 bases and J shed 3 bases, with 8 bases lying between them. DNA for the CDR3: TGTGCCATCAGTGAGTCCCGGGGGGACACTGAAGCTTTCTTT. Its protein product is CAISESRGDTEAFF.